This T cell receptor beta chain was captured by sequencing in a study of shared clonotypes between healthy human individuals. Overall study findings and caveats: Clonotype sharing across several donors was observed for 4% to 6.5% of naive CD4 clonotypes. When compared with the clonotypes that were shared by all four sorted-subset donors, the non-shared clonotypes turned out to have lower generation probabilities.

Libraries were prepared by immunoSEQ multiplex PCR; TCRdb keeps only in-frame clonotypes and omits some of them. The sample lists some 2,000,000 clones; about 94% were seen once. Of note for this clone: What it binds is not known.

This CDR3 is built from 15 residues. The germline V and J ends were trimmed by 3 bases and 0 bases, with 9 bases remaining between them. Per the germline V gene, CDR1 is SGHNT and CDR2 is YENEEA. The material sequenced was naive CD4+ T cells sorted from blood. Subset of the sample: CD45RA+ positively selected. V gene TRBV11-3 combines with J gene TRBJ2-1, with D uncertain. The sequence came from a man aged 18 to 35 in good health. The CDR3 region is CASSFDGSSYNEQFF. The CDR3 coding sequence is TGTGCCAGCAGCTTTGACGGTAGCTCCTACAATGAGCAGTTCTTC.